This T cell receptor (beta chain) was identified during a study of cytomegalovirus exposure and HLA in healthy donors. Findings of the study overall: 87-base-pair reads could not separate some V segments, including TRBV6-2 and TRBV6-3. Within an earlier analysis, most TCR beta V segments proved productive either about 90% or about 30% of the time. A missense variant in DCLRE1C was later tied to TCR beta V- and J-gene trimming.

V lost 0 bases, J lost 5 bases, and 12 bases lay in between. Germline CDR1 and CDR2: SGHRS and YFSETQ. The CDR3 runs to 14 residues. This clone has more than one count but fewer than ten. The target antigen is unknown. The PCR used 60 Vbeta and 13 Jbeta primers. Libraries were prepared by immunoSEQ multiplex PCR; TCRdb keeps only in-frame clonotypes and omits some of them. The data contain about 140,000 clones, roughly 70% of them singletons. This chain connects TRBV5-1 to TRBJ2-7; possible D gene TRBD2, 5 bases. Sequencing input: PBMCs. The sequence was collected from a man aged 30-40 years in good health and CMV-seronegative. In DNA, the CDR3 is TGCGCCAGCAGCTTGGGGGGAGCAGCGGACGAGCAGTACTTC. Its protein is CASSLGGAADEQYF.